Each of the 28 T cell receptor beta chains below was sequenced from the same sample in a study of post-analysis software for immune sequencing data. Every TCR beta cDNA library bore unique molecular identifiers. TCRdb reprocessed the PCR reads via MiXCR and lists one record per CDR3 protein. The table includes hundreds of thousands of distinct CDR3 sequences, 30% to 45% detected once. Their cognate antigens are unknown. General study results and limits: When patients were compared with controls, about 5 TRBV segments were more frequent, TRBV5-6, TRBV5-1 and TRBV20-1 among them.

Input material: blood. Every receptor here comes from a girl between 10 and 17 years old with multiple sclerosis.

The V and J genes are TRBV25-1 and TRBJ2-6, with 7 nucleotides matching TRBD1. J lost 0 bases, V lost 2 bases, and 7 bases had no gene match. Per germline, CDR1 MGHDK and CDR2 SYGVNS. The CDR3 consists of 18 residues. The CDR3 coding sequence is TGTGCCAGCAGTGAAGGGACAGTCTTTAGCTCTGGGGCCAACGTCCTGACTTTC. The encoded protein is CASSEGTVFSSGANVLTF.

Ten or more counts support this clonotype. DNA for the CDR3: TGTGCCAGCAGTTCTCCGGGACAGGGCCAAGAGACCCAGTACTTC. The encoded protein is CASSSPGQGQETQYF. The rearrangement links TRBV27 to TRBJ2-5; 9 positions agree with TRBD1. Germline V gene lookup returns CDR1 MNHEY and CDR2 SMNVEV (reference sequence). After removal of 4 bases from V and 1 base from J, the junction contained 4 bases not matched to a gene. CDR3 length equals 15 residues.

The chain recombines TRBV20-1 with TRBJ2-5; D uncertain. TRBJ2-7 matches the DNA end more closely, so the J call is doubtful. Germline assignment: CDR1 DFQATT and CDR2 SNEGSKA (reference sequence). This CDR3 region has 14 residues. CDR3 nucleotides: TGCAGTGCTAGAGGGGAAGGGTACGCCTACGAGCAGTACTTC. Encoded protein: CSARGEGYAYEQYF.

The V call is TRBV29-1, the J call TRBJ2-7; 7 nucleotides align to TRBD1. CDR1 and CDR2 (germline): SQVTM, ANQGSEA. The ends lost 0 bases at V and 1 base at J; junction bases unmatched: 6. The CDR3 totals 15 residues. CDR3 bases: TGCAGCGTTGAAGATCCGAGACAGGGATCCTACGAGCAGTACTTC. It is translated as CSVEDPRQGSYEQYF.

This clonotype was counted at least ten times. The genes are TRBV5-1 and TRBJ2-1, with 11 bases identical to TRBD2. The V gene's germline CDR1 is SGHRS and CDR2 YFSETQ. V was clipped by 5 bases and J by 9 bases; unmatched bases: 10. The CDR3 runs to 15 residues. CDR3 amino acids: CASRTGTSGQGEQFF. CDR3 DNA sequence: TGCGCCAGCAGGACCGGGACTAGCGGCCAGGGTGAGCAGTTCTTC.

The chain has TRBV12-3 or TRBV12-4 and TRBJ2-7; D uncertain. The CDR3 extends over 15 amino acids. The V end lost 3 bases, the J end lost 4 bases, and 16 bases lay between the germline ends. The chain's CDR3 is CASSFGGPPRYEQYF. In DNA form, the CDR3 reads TGTGCCAGCAGTTTTGGCGGTCCCCCGAGGTACGAGCAGTACTTC.

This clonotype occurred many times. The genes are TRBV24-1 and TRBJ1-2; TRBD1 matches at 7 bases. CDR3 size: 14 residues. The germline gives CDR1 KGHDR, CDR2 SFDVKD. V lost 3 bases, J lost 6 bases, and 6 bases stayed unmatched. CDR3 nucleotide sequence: TGTGCCACCAGTGATCCCGCAGGGGGTAATGGCTACACCTTC. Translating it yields CATSDPAGGNGYTF.

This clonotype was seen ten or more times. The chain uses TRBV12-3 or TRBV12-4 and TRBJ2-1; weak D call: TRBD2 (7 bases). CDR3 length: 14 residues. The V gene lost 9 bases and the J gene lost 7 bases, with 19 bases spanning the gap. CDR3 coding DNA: TGTGCCAGAGGGGGGGGCCTTCCCCCTAATGAGCAGTTCTTC. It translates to CARGGGLPPNEQFF.

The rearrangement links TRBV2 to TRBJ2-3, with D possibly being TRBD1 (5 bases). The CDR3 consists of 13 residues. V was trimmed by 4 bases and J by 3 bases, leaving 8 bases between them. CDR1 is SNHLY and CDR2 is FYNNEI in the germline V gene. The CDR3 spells CASSGPGTDTQYF. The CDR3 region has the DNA TGTGCCAGCAGTGGACCAGGGACAGATACGCAGTATTTT.

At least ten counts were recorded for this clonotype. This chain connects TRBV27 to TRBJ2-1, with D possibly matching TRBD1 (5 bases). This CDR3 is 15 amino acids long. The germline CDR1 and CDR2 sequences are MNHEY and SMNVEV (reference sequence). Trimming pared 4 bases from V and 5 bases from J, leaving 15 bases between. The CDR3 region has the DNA TGTGCCAGCAGTTATAAAGGGGTTTGGGACAATGAGCAGTTCTTC. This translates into CASSYKGVWDNEQFF.

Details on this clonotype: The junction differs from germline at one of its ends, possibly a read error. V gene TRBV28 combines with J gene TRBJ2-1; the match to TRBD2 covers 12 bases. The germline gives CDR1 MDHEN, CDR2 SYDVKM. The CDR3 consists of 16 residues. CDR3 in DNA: TGTGCCAGCAGCCGAACTAGCGGGAGGTCGGGGAATGGGCAGTTCTTC. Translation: CASSRTSGRSGNGQFF.

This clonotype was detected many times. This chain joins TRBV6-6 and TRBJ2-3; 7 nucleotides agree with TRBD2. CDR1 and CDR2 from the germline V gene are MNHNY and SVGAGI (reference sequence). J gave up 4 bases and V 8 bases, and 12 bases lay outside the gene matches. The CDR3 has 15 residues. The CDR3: CASLTRAGAADTQYF. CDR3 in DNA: TGTGCCAGCCTCACACGGGCGGGAGCCGCAGATACGCAGTATTTT.

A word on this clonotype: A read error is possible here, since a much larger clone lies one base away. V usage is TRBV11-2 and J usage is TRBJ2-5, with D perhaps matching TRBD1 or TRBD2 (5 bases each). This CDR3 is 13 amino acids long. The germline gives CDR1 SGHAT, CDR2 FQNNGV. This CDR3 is CASGLMGTETQYF. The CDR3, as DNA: TGTGCCAGCGGCTTAATGGGGACCGAGACCCAGTACTTC.

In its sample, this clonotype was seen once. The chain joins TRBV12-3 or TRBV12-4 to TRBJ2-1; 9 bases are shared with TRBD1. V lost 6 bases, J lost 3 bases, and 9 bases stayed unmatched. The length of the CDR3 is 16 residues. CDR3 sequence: CASSETGGANYNEQFF. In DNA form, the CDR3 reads TGTGCCAGCAGCGAAACAGGGGGCGCAAACTACAATGAGCAGTTCTTC.

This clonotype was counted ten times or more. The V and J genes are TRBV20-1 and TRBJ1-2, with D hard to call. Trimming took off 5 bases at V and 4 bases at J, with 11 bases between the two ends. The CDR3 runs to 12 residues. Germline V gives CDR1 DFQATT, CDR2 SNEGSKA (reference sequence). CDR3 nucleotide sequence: TGCAGTGCTGGCCGGGAGGGCTATGGCTACACCTTC. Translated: CSAGREGYGYTF.

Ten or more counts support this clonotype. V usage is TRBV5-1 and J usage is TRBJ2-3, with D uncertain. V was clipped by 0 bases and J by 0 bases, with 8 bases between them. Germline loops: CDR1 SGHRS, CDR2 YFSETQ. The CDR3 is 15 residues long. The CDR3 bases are TGCGCCAGCAGCTTGGACTTATCTAGCACAGATACGCAGTATTTT. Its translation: CASSLDLSSTDTQYF.

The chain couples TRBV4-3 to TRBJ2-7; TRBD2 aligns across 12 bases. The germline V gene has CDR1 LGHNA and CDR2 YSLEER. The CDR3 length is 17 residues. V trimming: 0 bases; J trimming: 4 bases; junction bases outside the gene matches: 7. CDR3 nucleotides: TGCGCCAGCAGCCAAGATGGGCGACTAGCGGGGGTTTACGAGCAGTACTTC. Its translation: CASSQDGRLAGVYEQYF.

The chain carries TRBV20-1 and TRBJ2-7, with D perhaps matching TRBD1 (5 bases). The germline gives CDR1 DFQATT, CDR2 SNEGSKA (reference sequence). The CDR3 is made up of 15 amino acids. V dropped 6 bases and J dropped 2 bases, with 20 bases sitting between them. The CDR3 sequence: CSAGHPTGSTYEQYF. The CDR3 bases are TGCAGTGCAGGCCACCCCACAGGTAGTACCTACGAGCAGTACTTC.

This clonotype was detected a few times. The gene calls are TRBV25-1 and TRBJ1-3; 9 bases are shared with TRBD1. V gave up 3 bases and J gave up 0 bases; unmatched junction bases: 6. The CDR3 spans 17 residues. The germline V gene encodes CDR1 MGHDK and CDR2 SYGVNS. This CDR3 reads CASSDHGTGSSGNTIYF. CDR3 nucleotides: TGTGCCAGCAGTGACCATGGGACAGGGAGCTCTGGAAACACCATATATTTT. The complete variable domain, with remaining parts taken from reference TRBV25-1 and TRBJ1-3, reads EADIYQTPRYLVIGTGKKITLECSQTMGHDKMYWYQQDPGMELHLIHYSYGVNSTEKGDLSSESTVSRIRTEHFPLTLESARPSHTSQYLCASSDHGTGSSGNTIYFGEGSWLTVV.

This CDR3 reads CASSGSQAARGGYTF. CDR3 bases: TGCGCCAGCAGCGGCTCGCAGGCAGCCCGGGGCGGCTACACCTTC. The chain employs TRBV5-1 and TRBJ1-2; a possible D gene is TRBD1 (5 bases). CDR3 length: 15 residues. Germline V gene lookup returns CDR1 SGHRS and CDR2 YFSETQ. V was trimmed by 4 bases and J by 8 bases, leaving 21 bases between them.

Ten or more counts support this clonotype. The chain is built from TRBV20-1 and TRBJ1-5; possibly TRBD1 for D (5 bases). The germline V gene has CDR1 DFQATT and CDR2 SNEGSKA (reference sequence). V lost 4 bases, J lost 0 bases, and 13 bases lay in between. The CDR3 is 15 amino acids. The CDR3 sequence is CSAIPGTHSNQPQHF. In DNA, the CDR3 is TGCAGTGCTATACCCGGGACCCATAGCAATCAGCCCCAGCATTTT.

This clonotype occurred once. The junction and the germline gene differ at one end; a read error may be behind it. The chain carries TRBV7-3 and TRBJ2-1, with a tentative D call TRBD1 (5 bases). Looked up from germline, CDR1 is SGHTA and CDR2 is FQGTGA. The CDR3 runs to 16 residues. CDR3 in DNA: TGTGCCAGCAGCTTAACGTCTGGGTCAGGGCGGCATGAGCAGTTTTTC. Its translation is CASSLTSGSGRHEQFF.

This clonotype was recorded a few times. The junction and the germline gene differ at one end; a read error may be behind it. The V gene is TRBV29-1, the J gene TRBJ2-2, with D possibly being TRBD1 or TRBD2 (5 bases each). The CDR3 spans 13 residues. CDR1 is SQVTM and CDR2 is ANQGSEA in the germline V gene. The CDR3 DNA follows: TGCGGCGTTGTAAAGGGACCCACCGGGGAGCTGTTTTTT. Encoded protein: CGVVKGPTGELFF.

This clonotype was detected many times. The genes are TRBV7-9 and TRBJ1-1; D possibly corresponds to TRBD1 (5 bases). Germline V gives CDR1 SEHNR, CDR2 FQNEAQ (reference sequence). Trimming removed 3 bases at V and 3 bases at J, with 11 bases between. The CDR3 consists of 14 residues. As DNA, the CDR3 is TGTGCCAGCAGCTTTCAGGGAGGGGACACTGAAGCTTTCTTT. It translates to CASSFQGGDTEAFF.

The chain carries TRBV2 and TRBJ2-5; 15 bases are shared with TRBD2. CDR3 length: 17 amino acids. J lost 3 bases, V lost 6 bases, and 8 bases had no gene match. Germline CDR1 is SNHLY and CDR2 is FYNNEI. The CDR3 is CASSRTSGRDNKETQYF. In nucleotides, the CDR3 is TGTGCCAGCAGCCGGACTAGCGGGAGGGACAACAAAGAGACCCAGTACTTC.

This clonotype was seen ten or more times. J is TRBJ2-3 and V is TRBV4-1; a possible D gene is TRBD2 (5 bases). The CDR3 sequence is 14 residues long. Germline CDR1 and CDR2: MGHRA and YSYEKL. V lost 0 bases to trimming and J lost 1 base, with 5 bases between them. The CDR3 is CASSQEGGTDTQYF. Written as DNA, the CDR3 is TGCGCCAGCAGCCAAGAGGGAGGCACAGATACGCAGTATTTT.

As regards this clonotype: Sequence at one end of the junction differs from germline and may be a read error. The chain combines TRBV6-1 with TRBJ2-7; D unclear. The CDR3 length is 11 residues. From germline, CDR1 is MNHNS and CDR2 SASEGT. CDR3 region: CVSSESDEQYF. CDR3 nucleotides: TGTGTCAGCAGTGAATCTGATGAGCAGTACTTC.

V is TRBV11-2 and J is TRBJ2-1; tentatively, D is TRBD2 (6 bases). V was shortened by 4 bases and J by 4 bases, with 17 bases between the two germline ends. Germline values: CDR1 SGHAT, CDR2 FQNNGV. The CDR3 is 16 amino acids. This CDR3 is CASSWIWGREYNEQFF. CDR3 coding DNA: TGTGCCAGCAGCTGGATTTGGGGACGGGAGTACAATGAGCAGTTCTTC.